This TCR beta chain came from a study of shared clonotypes between healthy human individuals. Findings of the study overall: Investigators expected sequencing depth to affect clonotype sharing among donors.

Caucasian adults residing in Nashville, Tennessee made up all the donors. Source study methods: Junction-only immunoSEQ sequences carried no quality scores, so filtering differed. Assay: immunoSEQ multiplex PCR; the TCRdb copy retains only in-frame clones and omits some. The DNA was the basis for D and trimming; V, J and clone size are from that table. The data hold some 500,000 clones, with about 74% observed a single time. Comments on this clone: Its specificity is unknown.

CDR1 and CDR2 (germline): MNHEY, SVGAGI. The CDR3 is 15 residues long. J was trimmed by 2 bases and V by 5 bases; bases with no gene match: 8. This TCR came from a woman between 35 and 50 years old in good health. Some clones in this sample may be carry-over from other donors' samples. The source material was PBMCs. The V call is TRBV6-5, the J call TRBJ2-5, with 7 bases that match TRBD2. For the CDR3, the DNA is TGTGCCAGCAGTAGCGGGGCCAATACGCAAGAGACCCAGTACTTC. This sequence encodes CASSSGANTQETQYF.